These T cell receptor beta chains were read from a single sample in a study. TCRdb fed the RT-PCR reads into MiXCR, producing one record per CDR3 protein. The data contain around 700,000 distinct CDR3 sequences, 12% to 15% of them singletons. The source material was memory CD4+ T cells from blood. The origin of the receptors is a female donor in good health, serving as a healthy control. Both conserved end residues are part of each CDR3. The order of the fields is V gene, clone size, J gene, D gene, CDR3 DNA, CDR3 protein. D genes are given only for firm matches. Not all rows give a size; the values are once, few, many and, for expanded clones, a class.

>TRBV12-3/TRBV12-4|NA|TRBJ2-1|TRBD2
TGTGCCAGCCGTCGACTAGCGGGGGCCTACAATGAGCAGTTCTTC
CASRRLAGAYNEQFF
>TRBV12-5|NA|TRBJ2-5|NA
TGTGCTAGTGGTTTTGGGGGGGAGACCCAGTACTTC
CASGFGGETQYF
>TRBV5-1|many|TRBJ2-5|NA
TGCGCCAGCAGCTTGGGTTCGTACCAAGAGACCCAGTACTTC
CASSLGSYQETQYF
>TRBV20-1|many|TRBJ2-3|NA
TGCAGTCCGACAGGAGACTCAGATACGCAGTATTTT
CSPTGDSDTQYF
>TRBV18|NA|TRBJ1-2|TRBD1
TGTGCCAGCTCACCGTATGAGGGGGCCTATGGCTACACCTTC
CASSPYEGAYGYTF
>TRBV4-2|NA|TRBJ2-7|TRBD2
TGTGCCAGCAGCCCGTCTACGTTGGCTAGCGGGGCAGGGCAGTACTTC
CASSPSTLASGAGQYF
>TRBV11-1|NA|TRBJ2-7|NA
TGTGCCAGCAGCTTAGGGGGAACGACTAGCTCCTACGAGCAGTACTTC
CASSLGGTTSSYEQYF
>TRBV10-1|few|TRBJ2-5|NA
TGCGCCAGCAGTGAACGGCTCACTGGGGAGACCCAGTACTTC
CASSERLTGETQYF
>TRBV12-3/TRBV12-4|many|TRBJ2-3|TRBD2
TGTGCCAGCAGTTTGCTAGCGGGTGATACGCAGTATTTT
CASSLLAGDTQYF
>TRBV5-1|NA|TRBJ2-7|TRBD1
TGCGCCAGCACCGAGCAGACAGGGAACGAGCAGTACTTC
CASTEQTGNEQYF
>TRBV29-1|many|TRBJ1-6|TRBD1
TGCAGCGTCGGGACAGGGACAAATTCACCCCTCCACTTT
CSVGTGTNSPLHF
>TRBV5-1|few|TRBJ2-1|NA
TGCGCCAGCAGCTTGGGCGACCACAGGGTTGGTGAGCAGTTCTTC
CASSLGDHRVGEQFF
>TRBV7-2|few|TRBJ2-3|NA
TGTGCCAGCAGCTTAGTACCGAAGGGGAGATACGCAGTATTT
CASSLVPKGRYAVF
>TRBV11-2|few|TRBJ1-5|NA
TGTGCCAGCAGCTTAAACGGAGCGGTGCAGATCAATCAGCCCCAGCATTTT
CASSLNGAVQINQPQHF
>TRBV20-1|NA|TRBJ1-5|NA
TGCAGTGCCCGAGGCACCAGGGGAATGTTTAGTCAGCCCCAGCATTTT
CSARGTRGMFSQPQHF
>TRBV27|NA|TRBJ1-2|NA
TGTGCCAGCAGCCCTATGGACAGTGCGACCTATGGCTACACCTTC
CASSPMDSATYGYTF
>TRBV20-1|few|TRBJ2-1|NA
TGCAGTGCTAGGTACCTCCAGGCCACCAATGAGCAGTTCTTC
CSARYLQATNEQFF
>TRBV7-2|many|TRBJ2-1|NA
TGTGCCAGCAGCTCGGACCGCTCCTACAATGAGCAGTTCTTC
CASSSDRSYNEQFF
>TRBV30|few|TRBJ1-2|TRBD1
TGTGCCTGGAGCACAGGGGGCGACTATGGCTACACCTTC
CAWSTGGDYGYTF
>TRBV29-1|many|TRBJ1-2|TRBD1
TGCAGCACAGGGGCGATGGATGGCTACACCTTC
CSTGAMDGYTF
>TRBV11-2|NA|TRBJ2-1|TRBD2
TGTGCCAGCAGGGACCGGGGGGATTACAATGAGCAGTTCTTC
CASRDRGDYNEQFF
>TRBV12-3/TRBV12-4|NA|TRBJ2-1|NA
TGTGCCAGCAGTGGGGCTTACAATGAGCAGTTCTTC
CASSGAYNEQFF
>TRBV20-1|many|TRBJ2-7|TRBD2
TGCAGTGCTGACCCGGGACTAGCGGTTGGCTACGAGCAGTACTTC
CSADPGLAVGYEQYF
>TRBV2|NA|TRBJ2-3|NA
TGTGCCACTCAGGGGTCCACAGATACGCAGTATTTT
CATQGSTDTQYF
>TRBV4-1|few|TRBJ2-2|NA
TGCGCCAGCTCTAGTGTTTCGTCGGACACCGGGGAGCTGTTTTTT
CASSSVSSDTGELFF
>TRBV18|many|TRBJ1-3|TRBD1
TGTGCCAGCTCACCGGGACAGGGGGAGAACACCATATATTTT
CASSPGQGENTIYF
>TRBV20-1|many|TRBJ1-2|TRBD1
TGCAGTGCTAGTCCTTTGGGACAGGGGAACTATGGCTACACCTTC
CSASPLGQGNYGYTF
>TRBV12-3/TRBV12-4|NA|TRBJ1-2|NA
TGTGCCAGTAGTTCCCCCCGGCCTTACTATGGCTACACCTTC
CASSSPRPYYGYTF
>TRBV6-6|NA|TRBJ1-2|NA
TGTGCCAGCAGACCCACCGGGGCAGGGATGGACTATGGCTACACCTTC
CASRPTGAGMDYGYTF